This T cell receptor (beta chain) was retrieved from a study of shared clonotypes between healthy human individuals. Genomic DNA from unsorted samples was obtained from around 88 million PBMCs (per sample). Assay: immunoSEQ multiplex PCR; the TCRdb copy retains only in-frame clones and omits some. The repertoire holds hundreds of thousands of clones, with roughly 77% as singletons. Input material: PBMCs. This receptor was identified in a woman aged 40 to 50 in good health. Some clones in this sample may be carry-over from other donors' samples.

The CDR3 sequence: CAWSASSGKSSYEQYF. CDR3 DNA sequence: TGTGCCTGGAGTGCGTCCAGCGGAAAAAGCTCCTACGAGCAGTACTTC. The J gene is TRBJ2-7, the V gene TRBV30, with a weak D call TRBD2 (5 bases). The V gene's germline CDR1 is GTSNPN and CDR2 SVGIG (reference sequence). This CDR3 spans 16 amino acids. V was cut by 1 base and J by 0 bases, with 16 bases left in between.